This entry describes one TCR beta chain. Antigen unknown. This entry is derived from a study of T cell repertoires in cytomegalovirus infection. Background on the study: Alongside well-studied HLA-B-restricted CMV epitopes, recently identified HLA-C-restricted CMV epitopes were also used. Public signatures in TCR beta pointed to CMV infection and matching HLA type.

TCRdb re-called the reads with MiXCR, one entry per CDR3 protein. The sample comprises about 900,000 distinct CDR3 sequences, roughly 30% of which are singletons, and more than 13% rests with the top ten. Whole-study results and caveats: Carriage of CMV together with the relevant HLA was identifiable through cumulative public TCR beta family frequency. CMV-specific TCR beta clonotypes restricted by HLA-C were the ones dominating the ex vivo response.

The sequencing here drew on cultured CD8+ T cells from PBMCs, taken from culture after CMV antigen stimulation. This clonotype was sampled from a human donor in good health (CMV status not recorded). Some clones in this sample may be carry-over from other donors' samples.

CDR3: CASSESPAGVGNEQFF. As DNA, the CDR3 is TGTGCCAGCAGTGAATCCCCAGCGGGGGTCGGGAATGAGCAGTTCTTC. The gene calls are TRBV6-1 and TRBJ2-1, with 8 bases fitting TRBD2. The CDR3 extends over 16 amino acids. The germline CDR1 and CDR2 sequences are MNHNS and SASEGT. The J segment lost 7 bases and the V segment lost 2 bases, leaving 10 bases of the junction unmatched.